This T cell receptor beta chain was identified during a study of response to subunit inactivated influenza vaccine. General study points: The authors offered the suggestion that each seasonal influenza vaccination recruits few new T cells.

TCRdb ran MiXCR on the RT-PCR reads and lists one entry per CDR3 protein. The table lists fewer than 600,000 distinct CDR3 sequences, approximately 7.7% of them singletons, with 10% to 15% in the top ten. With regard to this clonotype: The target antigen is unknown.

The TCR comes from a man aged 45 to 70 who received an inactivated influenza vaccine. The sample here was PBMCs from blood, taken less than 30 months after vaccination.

The CDR3: CASSQGGAFTDTQYF. In DNA, the CDR3 is TGTGCCAGCAGCCAAGGCGGGGCTTTCACAGATACGCAGTATTTT. The chain couples TRBV27 to TRBJ2-3; D is perhaps TRBD2 (6 bases). Trimming took 6 bases from V and 2 from J, leaving 15 bases between them. The CDR3 has 15 amino acids. The germline CDR1 and CDR2 sequences are MNHEY and SMNVEV (reference sequence).